The 21 T cell receptor beta chains in this list originate from one sample, sequenced in a study of blood T cell repertoires in COVID-19. This table comes from immunoSEQ multiplex PCR, and its TCRdb copy is limited to in-frame clones, with some not included. The profile covers 100,000 or so clones, with about 90% appearing a single time and 11% taken by the ten largest. Sequenced material: peripheral blood. These TCRs come from a woman aged 25 to 39 with acute or convalescent COVID-19.

The rearrangement uses TRBV6-2 or TRBV6-3 and TRBJ2-4; 10 bases align to TRBD1. The CDR3 loop spans 15 amino acids. Germline CDR1 reads MNHEY; CDR2 reads SVGEGT. Unmatched junction bases numbered 3, after V lost 6 bases and J lost 1 base. Written as DNA, the CDR3 is TGTGCCAGCAGCGACAGGGGGCGCGCCAAAAACATTCAGTACTTC. Encoded protein: CASSDRGRAKNIQYF.

This chain connects TRBV4-2 to TRBJ2-7, with 10 nucleotides matching TRBD1. The CDR3 consists of 15 residues. The germline gives CDR1 LGHNA, CDR2 YNFKEQ. With V trimmed by 1 base and J by 5 bases, 5 bases remained unmatched. CDR3 region: CASSQAGTGVHEQYF. DNA of the CDR3: TGTGCCAGCAGCCAAGCCGGGACAGGGGTACACGAGCAGTACTTC.

The J gene is TRBJ1-1, the V gene TRBV11-2; 10 nucleotides agree with TRBD1. Germline values: CDR1 SGHAT, CDR2 FQNNGV. The CDR3 loop spans 14 amino acids. The V and J ends lost 1 base and 10 bases, in that order; junction bases with no gene match: 6. CDR3 DNA: TGTGCCAGCAGCTTAGTGGGACAGGGGTATTCAGCTTTCTTT. Translating it yields CASSLVGQGYSAFF.

The chain uses TRBV28 and TRBJ1-5; TRBD1 aligns across 8 bases. Losses at the gene ends were 5 bases for V and 4 bases for J; bases not matched to a gene: 7. The length of the CDR3 is 15 residues. CDR1 is MDHEN, CDR2 SYDVKM, per germline. The CDR3 DNA follows: TGTGCCAGCAGTCCCCTACGGACAGGGAATCAGCCCCAGCATTTT. It specifies CASSPLRTGNQPQHF. Combining the CDR3 with reference TRBV28 and TRBJ1-5 gives the whole variable domain DVKVTQSSRYLVKRTGEKVFLECVQDMDHENMFWYRQDPGLGLRLIYFSYDVKMKEKGDIPEGYSVSREKKERFSLILESASTNQTSMYLCASSPLRTGNQPQHFGDGTRLSIL.

This rearrangement joins TRBV2 to TRBJ2-6; 8 bases match TRBD1. Per germline, CDR1 SNHLY and CDR2 FYNNEI. Trimming took 2 bases from V and 0 from J; bases not matched to a gene: 9. The CDR3 extends over 19 amino acids. Written as DNA, the CDR3 is TGTGCCAGCAGTGAACTCGGGACAGGCCTTCTCTCTGGGGCCAACGTCCTGACTTTC. This sequence encodes CASSELGTGLLSGANVLTF.

The chain is built from TRBV24-1 and TRBJ2-1; D perhaps matches TRBD2 (7 bases). The CDR3 spans 13 residues. Trimming pared 6 bases from V and 9 bases from J, leaving 14 bases between. The germline CDR1 and CDR2 sequences are KGHDR and SFDVKD. In DNA form, the CDR3 reads TGTGCCACCAGTCCGGGGAGGGGGAGTGAGCAGTTCTTC. It yields the protein CATSPGRGSEQFF.

The chain uses TRBV2 and TRBJ1-2; 10 nucleotides match TRBD1. V gave up 5 bases and J gave up 4 bases; unmatched junction bases: 1. Looked up from germline, CDR1 is SNHLY and CDR2 is FYNNEI. The CDR3 length is 13 residues. The CDR3 DNA reads TGTGCCAGCAGTTGGGACAGGGGCTATGGCTACACCTTC. This codes for CASSWDRGYGYTF.

The chain joins TRBV5-1 to TRBJ1-3, with D possibly matching TRBD1 (6 bases). Trimming shortened V by 4 bases and J by 5 bases, and 13 bases separated the two germline ends. Germline V gives CDR1 SGHRS, CDR2 YFSETQ. CDR3 length equals 14 residues. In DNA, the CDR3 is TGCGCCAGCAGCCTAGCGGGACACCGAAACACCATATATTTT. Protein sequence: CASSLAGHRNTIYF.

Note on this clone: Other DNA sequences in the sample encode the same CDR3. The J gene is TRBJ1-2, the V gene TRBV7-2; D gene uncertain. The CDR3 length is 14 residues. Germline loops: CDR1 SGHTA, CDR2 FQGNSA. V was pared by 1 base and J by 4 bases, with 10 bases between. The CDR3: CASSLERGSYGYTF. DNA for the CDR3: TGTGCCAGCAGCTTAGAGAGAGGCAGCTATGGCTACACCTTC.

This clone has just one count. The gene calls are TRBV24-1 and TRBJ1-5; TRBD1 is a possible D gene (6 bases). Germline V CDR1 and CDR2: KGHDR, SFDVKD. Trimming pared 4 bases from V and 4 bases from J, leaving 10 bases between. CDR3 size: 14 residues. The CDR3 here is CATSDRDNNQPQHF. CDR3 bases: TGTGCCACCAGTGACCGGGACAATAATCAGCCCCAGCATTTT.

Of note for this clone: Other nucleotide sequences from this sample produce the same CDR3. The chain carries TRBV7-8 and TRBJ1-3; D not certain. V gave up 3 bases and J gave up 0 bases, with 6 bases separating them. The CDR3 is made up of 14 amino acids. Germline V gives CDR1 SGHVS, CDR2 FQNEAQ. The CDR3 reads CASSFGGSGNTIYF. In DNA form, the CDR3 reads TGTGCCAGCAGCTTTGGAGGCTCTGGAAACACCATATATTTT. Looking up the rest from reference TRBV7-8 and TRBJ1-3 gives the full variable domain: GAGVSQSPRYKVAKRGQDVALRCDPISGHVSLFWYQQALGQGPEFLTYFQNEAQLDKSGLPSDRFFAERPEGSVSTLKIQRTQQEDSAVYLCASSFGGSGNTIYFGEGSWLTVV.

The chain recombines TRBV4-1 with TRBJ1-1; weak D call: TRBD1 (5 bases). This CDR3 comprises 17 residues. Germline V lookup: CDR1 MGHRA, CDR2 YSYEKL. V was pared by 0 bases and J by 7 bases, with 21 bases between. Here the CDR3 reads CASSQDFYGDRRGEAFF. For the CDR3, the DNA is TGCGCCAGCAGCCAAGATTTTTATGGGGATCGGAGGGGTGAAGCTTTCTTT.

This clone was detected once. This sequence joins TRBV6-5 and TRBJ2-7; 7 nucleotides line up with TRBD1. This CDR3 region has 13 residues. Germline trimming cut 7 bases from V and 0 bases from J; bases unmatched to any gene: 3. Germline V gene lookup returns CDR1 MNHEY and CDR2 SVGAGI. CDR3 in amino acids: CASMRGPSYEQYF. CDR3 coding DNA: TGTGCCAGCATGAGGGGGCCCTCCTACGAGCAGTACTTC.

The chain carries TRBV27 and TRBJ1-2; unclear D gene. The ends were cut back, 4 bases at V and 6 bases at J, with 12 bases in the middle. Looked up from germline, CDR1 is MNHEY and CDR2 is SMNVEV (reference sequence). This CDR3 region has 13 residues. CDR3 loop: CASSSGERDGYTF. For the CDR3, the DNA is TGTGCCAGCAGTTCTGGGGAGAGGGATGGCTACACCTTC.

The genes are TRBV28 and TRBJ2-1; D might be TRBD2 (6 bases). The CDR3 is 14 amino acids. The V gene lost 6 bases and the J gene lost 10 bases, with 19 bases spanning the gap. Germline CDR1 and CDR2: MDHEN and SYDVKM. This CDR3 is CASRLGGTSREQFF. In DNA form, the CDR3 reads TGTGCCAGCAGATTGGGGGGAACTAGCCGCGAGCAGTTCTTC.

This clone was counted a single time. This rearrangement joins TRBV7-3 to TRBJ2-3, with D unresolved. Trimming cost V 5 bases and J 0 bases, with 6 bases left between them. Germline loops: CDR1 SGHTA, CDR2 FQGTGA. CDR3 length: 13 residues. This CDR3 is CASSTESTDTQYF. The CDR3 bases are TGTGCCAGCAGCACAGAAAGCACAGATACGCAGTATTTT.

The CDR3 spells CASSLPEPDTGELFF. CDR3 in DNA: TGCGCCAGCAGCTTGCCAGAACCTGATACCGGGGAGCTGTTTTTT. V and J are TRBV5-1 and TRBJ2-2; D is unclear. Trimming took off 1 base at V and 5 bases at J, with 12 bases between the two ends. CDR3 length: 15 residues. In germline, CDR1 is SGHRS, CDR2 YFSETQ.

This clone was counted a single time. The genes are TRBV28 and TRBJ1-2; 10 positions agree with TRBD1. Germline CDR1 MDHEN, CDR2 SYDVKM. The ends lost 4 bases at V and 3 bases at J; junction bases unmatched: 5. The CDR3 runs to 15 residues. CDR3 DNA sequence: TGTGCCAGCAGTTCGACAGGGGGCGATCACTATGGCTACACCTTC. This sequence encodes CASSSTGGDHYGYTF.

This clone was seen only once. The chain links TRBV11-2 to TRBJ1-6, with 7 bases fitting TRBD1. This CDR3 has 16 amino acids. CDR1 SGHAT and CDR2 FQNNGV come from the germline V gene. After removal of 1 base from V and 6 bases from J, the junction contained 6 bases not matched to a gene. The DNA of the CDR3 is TGTGCCAGCAGCTTAGTAACAGGGGACGCTAATTCACCCCTCCACTTT. Its translation is CASSLVTGDANSPLHF.

V usage is TRBV6-5 and J usage is TRBJ1-5; possibly TRBD1 for D (6 bases). Germline V CDR1 and CDR2: MNHEY, SVGAGI. This CDR3 region has 15 residues. V was shortened by 6 bases and J by 0 bases, with 12 bases between the two germline ends. CDR3 DNA sequence: TGTGCCAGCAGCCCGGACAGTGGTAGCAATCAGCCCCAGCATTTT. Translated: CASSPDSGSNQPQHF.

The chain has TRBV14 and TRBJ1-3, with D unclear. CDR3 length: 15 amino acids. Trimming took off 4 bases at V and 0 bases at J, with 10 bases between the two ends. Germline CDR1 reads SGHDN; CDR2 reads FVKESK. CDR3 protein: CASSPRVYSGNTIYF. Here the CDR3 DNA reads TGTGCCAGCAGCCCCCGGGTCTACTCTGGAAACACCATATATTTT.